Following are 16 T cell receptor beta chains from one sample sequenced in a study of blood T cell repertoires in COVID-19. Sequenced by immunoSEQ multiplex PCR; TCRdb stores in-frame clones only, minus some. The sample consists of 250,000 to 300,000 clones, roughly four fifths of them appearing once. The sequenced material came from PBMCs or T cells enriched from blood (not recorded which). The receptors originated from a man between 25 and 39 years old with acute COVID-19.

J is TRBJ2-7 and V is TRBV7-5; whether TRBD2, the table's D call, matches the DNA was not checked. TRBV7-5 corresponds to a pseudogene. The CDR3 length is 12 residues. Here the CDR3 DNA reads TGTGCCAGAAGCCGTCCGGGGATCGAGCAGTACGTC. It specifies CARSRPGIEQYV.

The rearrangement uses TRBV19 and TRBJ1-4; 7 bases are a match to TRBD1. With 9 bases clipped from V and 7 bases from J, the junction kept 8 bases outside the gene matches. Germline V gene data show CDR1 as LNHDA and CDR2 as SQIVND (reference sequence). The CDR3 is 13 amino acids. CDR3 amino acids: CASQQGRAEKLFF. CDR3 DNA: TGTGCCAGCCAACAGGGGCGGGCTGAAAAACTGTTTTTT.

This clone is a singleton in its sample. The chain couples TRBV5-1 to TRBJ1-6; 7 bases align to TRBD1. J gave up 7 bases and V 4 bases, and 8 bases lay outside the gene matches. The V gene's germline CDR1 is SGHRS and CDR2 YFSETQ. This CDR3 contains 15 residues. The CDR3 region is CASSARQGENSPLHF. The CDR3 DNA follows: TGCGCCAGCAGCGCGAGACAGGGCGAGAATTCACCCCTCCACTTT.

The V call is TRBV5-8, the J call TRBJ1-4, with a weak D call TRBD1 (5 bases). The CDR3 loop spans 18 amino acids. Trimming pared 6 bases from V and 4 bases from J, leaving 25 bases between. CDR1 and CDR2 (germline): SGHTS, YDEGEE. DNA for the CDR3: TGTGCCAGCACCGGACGGAGGTCCGGGCAGGGACTTAATGAAAAACTGTTTTTT. Its protein is CASTGRRSGQGLNEKLFF.

This chain links TRBV6-5 with TRBJ2-1; TRBD1 matches 9 bases. This CDR3 has 15 amino acids. Germline V gene sequence: CDR1 MNHEY, CDR2 SVGAGI. With 6 bases clipped from V and 4 bases from J, the junction kept 7 bases outside the gene matches. The CDR3 region is CASRPGTGPYNEQFF. The CDR3 coding sequence is TGTGCCAGCAGACCCGGGACAGGGCCTTACAATGAGCAGTTCTTC.

V is TRBV10-2 and J is TRBJ1-1; possible D gene TRBD1, 6 bases. The CDR3 has 17 amino acids. Germline CDR1 is WSHSY and CDR2 is SAAADI. Deletions cut 3 bases from V and 4 bases from J, with 21 bases between. The CDR3 DNA sequence: TGCGCCAGCAGTGACAACCCGGGGGGGCTCGGGGGCACTGAAGCTTTCTTT. This encodes CASSDNPGGLGGTEAFF.

The rearrangement links TRBV5-1 to TRBJ1-4; maybe TRBD1 (6 bases). Germline CDR1 is SGHRS and CDR2 is YFSETQ. The CDR3 contains 14 residues. Trimming took 7 bases from V and 7 from J, leaving 17 bases between them. CDR3 bases: TGCGCCAGCGGTGGGGGCAGGGAAAGTGAAAAACTGTTTTTT. Its protein is CASGGGRESEKLFF.

Written as DNA, the CDR3 is TGTGCCAGCAGCTCAAAGGGGGCACTTGGCTACACCTTC. This sequence encodes CASSSKGALGYTF. This sequence joins TRBV7-3 and TRBJ1-2; the match to TRBD1 covers 7 bases. In germline, CDR1 is SGHTA, CDR2 FQGTGA. The CDR3 has 13 amino acids. V lost 4 bases, J lost 7 bases, and 6 bases stayed unmatched. Full variable domain (outside the CDR3, taken from reference TRBV7-3 and TRBJ1-2): GAGVSQTPSNKVTEKGKYVELRCDPISGHTALYWYRQSLGQGPEFLIYFQGTGAADDSGLPNDRFFAVRPEGSVSTLKIQRTERGDSAVYLCASSSKGALGYTFGSGTRLTVV.

This clone occurred once. The sample has other DNA sequences that encode this CDR3 too. The rearrangement joins TRBV12-3 or TRBV12-4 to TRBJ1-2; tentative D call: TRBD1 (5 bases). The CDR3 spans 11 residues. Trimming pared 6 bases from V and 5 bases from J, leaving 7 bases between. CDR3 in amino acids: CASSDSYGYTF. Here the CDR3 DNA reads TGTGCCAGCAGCGACAGTTATGGCTACACCTTC.

The V call is TRBV7-2, the J call TRBJ2-5; 7 positions agree with TRBD1. Germline assignment: CDR1 SGHTA and CDR2 FQGNSA. The length of the CDR3 is 14 residues. V was pared by 2 bases and J by 9 bases, with 9 bases of the junction left unmatched. This CDR3 reads CASSLSGTAVAQYF. The CDR3, as DNA: TGTGCCAGCAGCTTATCCGGGACAGCGGTAGCCCAGTACTTC.

Turning to this clone: Sequence at one end of the junction differs from germline and may be a read error. V gene TRBV5-1 combines with J gene TRBJ2-4; 8 bases fit TRBD2. There are 16 residues in the CDR3. In germline, CDR1 is SGHRS, CDR2 YFSETQ. The CDR3, as DNA: TGTGCCAGCAGCTTGGATTCCGGTAGCGGGAAGAACATTCAGTACTTC. This sequence encodes CASSLDSGSGKNIQYF.

The gene calls are TRBV3-1 (or the pseudogene TRBV3-2) and TRBJ2-3; 11 bases match TRBD2. Losses at the gene ends were 3 bases for V and 2 bases for J; bases not matched to a gene: 1. Germline V gives CDR1 LGHDT, CDR2 YNNKEL (reference sequence). This CDR3 has 15 amino acids. The CDR3, as DNA: TGTGCCAGCAGCCAGACTAGCGGGGTCACAGATACGCAGTATTTT. Translated: CASSQTSGVTDTQYF.

The chain uses TRBV3-1 (or the pseudogene TRBV3-2) and TRBJ1-2, with TRBD1 as a possible D gene (6 bases). V was clipped by 6 bases and J by 3 bases, with 11 bases between them. Germline lookup yields CDR1 LGHDT and CDR2 YNNKEL (reference sequence). The CDR3 totals 13 residues. The CDR3 DNA sequence: TGTGCCAGCAGGGACGACAGGCACTATGGCTACACCTTC. Its translation is CASRDDRHYGYTF.

The CDR3 region has the DNA TGTGCCAGCAGTGAACCCGGACAGTCACCTTTTGTC. Encoded protein: CASSEPGQSPFV. The rearrangement joins TRBV6-1 to TRBJ2-7; TRBD1 is a possible D gene (6 bases). The CDR3 length is 12 residues. CDR1 is MNHNS, CDR2 SASEGT, per germline.

This clone was observed a handful of times. This chain connects TRBV5-6 to TRBJ1-5, with TRBD1 matching over 9 bases. CDR1 is SGHDT, CDR2 YYEEEE, per germline. The ends lost 4 bases at V and 0 bases at J; junction bases unmatched: 8. The CDR3 consists of 17 residues. Here the CDR3 DNA reads TGTGCCAGCAGCGTTCGACAGGGGGAGTATAGCAATCAGCCCCAGCATTTT. This encodes CASSVRQGEYSNQPQHF.

This clone was seen more than once but under ten times. The chain couples TRBV7-9 to TRBJ2-1; 8 nucleotides line up with TRBD2. Germline trimming cut 4 bases from V and 10 bases from J; bases unmatched to any gene: 6. This CDR3 contains 13 residues. CDR1 and CDR2 from the germline V gene are SEHNR and FQNEAQ (reference sequence). CDR3 DNA sequence: TGTGCCAGCAGCTCCCCTAGCGGGTGGGAGCAGTTCTTC. Protein product: CASSSPSGWEQFF.